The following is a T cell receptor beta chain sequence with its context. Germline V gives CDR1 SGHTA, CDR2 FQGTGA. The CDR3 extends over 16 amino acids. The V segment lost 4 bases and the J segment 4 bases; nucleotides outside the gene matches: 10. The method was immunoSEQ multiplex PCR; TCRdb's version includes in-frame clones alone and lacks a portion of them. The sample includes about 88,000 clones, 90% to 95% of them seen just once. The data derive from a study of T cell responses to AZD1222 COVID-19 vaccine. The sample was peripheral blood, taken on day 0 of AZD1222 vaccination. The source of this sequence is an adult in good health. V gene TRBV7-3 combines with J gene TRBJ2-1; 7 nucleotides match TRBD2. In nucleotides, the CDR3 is TGTGCCAGCAGCTCCCTCGGCAGCGGGGCTTACAATGAGCAGTTCTTC. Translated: CASSSLGSGAYNEQFF.